Shown below are 18 T cell receptor beta chains from a single sample sequenced in a study of OX40 agonist ivuxolimab in advanced cancers. The data were produced by immunoSEQ multiplex PCR, yet TCRdb's version contains in-frame clones alone and is incomplete. The table records fewer than 100,000 clones, approximately 89% of them present only once. The sample in question was CD4+ or CD8+ T cells sorted from blood, obtained in a trial of the OX40 agonist ivuxolimab. The receptors shown here come from an adult with an advanced solid tumor such as melanoma, head and neck, liver or kidney cancer.

CDR3 loop: CASSTRQGQMYV. The CDR3 DNA sequence: TGTGCCAGCAGCACCCGACAGGGCCAGATGTACGTC. The chain uses TRBV7-8 and TRBJ2-7; 7 nucleotides match TRBD1. CDR1 is SGHVS, CDR2 FQNEAQ, per germline. V was pared by 5 bases and J by 12 bases, with 10 bases of the junction left unmatched. The CDR3 covers 12 residues.

Here the CDR3 DNA reads TGTGCCAGCAGCCAACTAGGGGACAGAACCTACGAGCAGTACTTC. It specifies CASSQLGDRTYEQYF. The chain has TRBV14 and TRBJ2-7, with 7 bases lining up with TRBD1. The CDR3 length is 15 residues. V gave up 2 bases and J gave up 2 bases; unmatched junction bases: 6. Germline V lookup: CDR1 SGHDN, CDR2 FVKESK.

The V and J genes are TRBV30 and TRBJ1-4; tentatively, D is TRBD1 (6 bases). This CDR3 is 18 amino acids long. In germline, CDR1 is GTSNPN, CDR2 SVGIG (reference sequence). Trimming stripped 1 base from V and 0 bases from J, with 18 bases between. CDR3 in DNA: TGTGCCTGGAGTGCATCTTCGATGCGGACAGCAACTAATGAAAAACTGTTTTTT. It is translated as CAWSASSMRTATNEKLFF.

The J gene is TRBJ2-5, the V gene TRBV11-1, with 7 bases lining up with TRBD2. CDR3 length equals 16 residues. The V gene's germline CDR1 is SGHAT and CDR2 FQDESV (reference sequence). J was trimmed by 4 bases and V by 1 base; bases with no gene match: 9. The CDR3 spells CASSLVVAGVAETQYF. CDR3 coding DNA: TGTGCCAGCAGCTTAGTCGTGGCGGGAGTCGCAGAGACCCAGTACTTC. The variable domain in full, completed from reference TRBV11-1 and TRBJ2-5, reads EAEVAQSPRYKITEKSQAVAFWCDPISGHATLYWYRQILGQGPELLVQFQDESVVDDSQLPKDRFSAERLKGVDSTLKIQPAELGDSAMYLCASSLVVAGVAETQYFGPGTRLLVL.

The V call is TRBV2, the J call TRBJ2-7; D is possibly TRBD1 (6 bases). Per the germline V gene, CDR1 is SNHLY and CDR2 is FYNNEI. This CDR3 spans 15 amino acids. Trimming took off 5 bases at V and 2 bases at J, with 16 bases between the two ends. The CDR3 coding sequence is TGTGCCAGCAGTTCAACAGGGAAGGGACCCTACGAGCAGTACTTC. It is translated as CASSSTGKGPYEQYF.

The chain links TRBV5-1 to TRBJ2-7, with 9 bases aligning to TRBD1. Germline loops: CDR1 SGHRS, CDR2 YFSETQ. The CDR3 length is 16 residues. The J segment lost 3 bases and the V segment lost 0 bases, leaving 7 bases of the junction unmatched. CDR3 nucleotide sequence: TGCGCCAGCAGCTTGGCGGGACAGGGCGTCGGCTACGAGCAGTACTTC. Protein product: CASSLAGQGVGYEQYF.

The J gene is TRBJ2-2, the V gene TRBV11-3; 8 bases map to TRBD1. CDR3 length equals 15 residues. After removal of 3 bases from V and 4 bases from J, the junction contained 4 bases not matched to a gene. The germline gives CDR1 SGHNT, CDR2 YENEEA. CDR3 region: CASSFSQGATGELFF. The CDR3 DNA reads as TGTGCCAGCAGCTTTTCCCAGGGGGCCACCGGGGAGCTGTTTTTT.

The chain is built from TRBV7-9 and TRBJ1-2; TRBD1 might be the D (5 bases). The CDR3 sequence is 14 residues long. V lost 7 bases, J lost 9 bases, and 21 bases lay in between. CDR1 and CDR2 from the germline V gene are SEHNR and FQNEAQ (reference sequence). The CDR3 nucleotides read TGTGCCAGCAAGATAGACAGCATATCCTCTAGCTACACCTTC. This translates into CASKIDSISSSYTF.

This chain links TRBV10-3 with TRBJ1-2; 9 bases fit TRBD1. Trimming at V came to 3 bases and at J to 4 bases, leaving 12 bases not matched to a gene. CDR1 ENHRY and CDR2 SYGVKD come from the germline V gene. This CDR3 comprises 17 residues. CDR3 sequence reads: CAISDGGIQGASYGYTF. CDR3 sequence (DNA): TGTGCCATCAGTGACGGGGGGATACAGGGGGCCAGCTATGGCTACACCTTC.

This clone has just one count. This chain connects TRBV7-9 to TRBJ1-2, with 9 bases aligning to TRBD1. The CDR3 has 16 residues. V was pared by 4 bases and J by 0 bases, with 6 bases of the junction left unmatched. Germline CDR1 SEHNR, CDR2 FQNEAQ (reference sequence). The CDR3 sequence: CASSWAGTGPNYGYTF. The CDR3 nucleotides are TGTGCCAGCAGCTGGGCCGGGACAGGGCCTAACTATGGCTACACCTTC.

The CDR3 region is CASSIGTANTEAFF. The CDR3 DNA reads as TGTGCCAGTAGTATAGGGACAGCTAACACTGAAGCTTTCTTT. The chain uses TRBV19 and TRBJ1-1, with D perhaps matching TRBD1 (6 bases). The germline CDR1 and CDR2 sequences are LNHDA and SQIVND (reference sequence). Trimming stripped 1 base from V and 2 bases from J, with 8 bases between. The CDR3 covers 14 residues.

The chain uses TRBV6-5 and TRBJ2-7; D might be TRBD1 (6 bases). The CDR3 covers 14 residues. The germline V gene has CDR1 MNHEY and CDR2 SVGAGI. V was cut by 6 bases and J by 3 bases, with 15 bases left in between. The CDR3 region is CASRKPQGDYEQYF. The CDR3 DNA sequence: TGTGCCAGCAGAAAACCACAGGGTGACTACGAGCAGTACTTC.

The J gene is TRBJ1-6, the V gene TRBV9, with D possibly being TRBD1 (6 bases). V was clipped by 0 bases and J by 7 bases, with 11 bases between them. The CDR3 sequence is 15 residues long. Germline V gene data show CDR1 as SGDLS and CDR2 as YYNGEE. The CDR3 is CASSVGQGKNSPLHF. In DNA, the CDR3 is TGTGCCAGCAGCGTAGGTCAGGGGAAGAATTCACCCCTCCACTTT. The whole variable domain, filled in from reference TRBV9 and TRBJ1-6, reads DSGVTQTPKHLITATGQRVTLRCSPRSGDLSVYWYQQSLDQGLQFLIQYYNGEERAKGNILERFSAQQFPDLHSELNLSSLELGDSALYFCASSVGQGKNSPLHFGNGTRLTVT.

The chain joins TRBV28 to TRBJ2-7; D not certain. The V end lost 5 bases, the J end lost 2 bases, and 13 bases lay between the germline ends. The CDR3 spans 14 residues. The germline V gene has CDR1 MDHEN and CDR2 SYDVKM. The DNA of the CDR3 is TGTGCCAGCAGTCCGACACTGTATACCTACGAGCAGTACGTC. Its protein is CASSPTLYTYEQYV.

V gene TRBV4-2 combines with J gene TRBJ1-1; D not resolved. The V and J ends lost 2 bases and 0 bases respectively, with 13 bases between them. The germline V gene has CDR1 LGHNA and CDR2 YNFKEQ. This CDR3 region has 16 residues. For the CDR3, the DNA is TGTGCCAGCAGCCAACGCCTCGGTCCAATGAACACTGAAGCTTTCTTT. This translates into CASSQRLGPMNTEAFF.

This rearrangement joins TRBV9 to TRBJ2-1; 8 bases map to TRBD2. The CDR3 sequence is 16 residues long. Germline trimming cut 0 bases from V and 6 bases from J; bases unmatched to any gene: 8. Germline V CDR1 and CDR2: SGDLS, YYNGEE. The CDR3 protein is CASSVGVGGLANEQFF. In DNA form, the CDR3 reads TGTGCCAGCAGCGTAGGGGTAGGTGGACTAGCCAATGAGCAGTTCTTC.

The chain recombines TRBV4-3 with TRBJ2-5; the match to TRBD1 covers 9 bases. V lost 1 base and J lost 5; bases outside the gene matches: 8. This CDR3 is 16 amino acids long. Germline loops: CDR1 LGHNA, CDR2 YSLEER. The CDR3 protein is CASSQGTGGTGETQYF. The CDR3 region has the DNA TGCGCCAGCAGCCAAGGAACAGGGGGCACCGGGGAGACCCAGTACTTC.

The J gene is TRBJ1-1, the V gene TRBV5-6; 9 bases map to TRBD1. The CDR3 length is 14 residues. V shed 3 bases and J 10 bases; nucleotides not matched to a gene: 10. The germline CDR1 and CDR2 sequences are SGHDT and YYEEEE. CDR3 sequence: CASSSPGQGFRAFF. The CDR3 DNA reads as TGTGCCAGCAGCTCACCGGGACAGGGCTTCAGAGCTTTCTTT.